Presented here are 8 T cell receptor beta chains from one specimen sequenced in a study of metastatic and nonmetastatic thyroid tumors. TCRdb used MiXCR to call clones anew from the PCR reads. This table holds about 64,000 clones, about 4% found once. Patients were all untreated before their thyroid surgery. The specimen sequenced was blood. The receptor source for this set is a female donor with papillary thyroid cancer or a benign thyroid nodule (not recorded which). Some clones in this sample may be carry-over from other donors' samples.

Worth noting for this clone: A much larger clone differs by one base, so this may be a read error. The chain uses TRBV7-9 and TRBJ1-5; D possibly corresponds to TRBD1 (5 bases). Germline V gene lookup returns CDR1 SEHNR and CDR2 FQNEAQ (reference sequence). Trimming left V 4 bases short and J 12 bases short, with 13 bases between. The CDR3 loop spans 12 amino acids. The CDR3 nucleotides are TGTGCCAGCAGCTCCGACAGTAGACTCCAGCATTTT. It yields the protein CASSSDSRLQHF.

This clone was counted between two and nine times. The chain links TRBV24-1 to TRBJ2-7; D is possibly TRBD1 (5 bases). CDR3 size: 13 residues. V was shortened by 4 bases and J by 3 bases, with 9 bases between the two germline ends. The V gene's germline CDR1 is KGHDR and CDR2 SFDVKD. CDR3 DNA sequence: TGTGCCACCAGTGACCTCGACAGCTACGAGCAGTACTTC. Amino acid sequence: CATSDLDSYEQYF.

This clone was seen repeatedly, ten times or more. Being one base from a much bigger clone, this may be a read error. This chain uses TRBV5-1 with TRBJ1-6, with TRBD1 identical over 7 bases. CDR1 is SGHRS and CDR2 is YFSETQ in the germline V gene. V lost 1 base and J lost 11; bases outside the gene matches: 9. The CDR3 loop spans 15 amino acids. The CDR3 bases are TGCGCCAGCAGCTTGCCGGGACAGCCCGATCCACCCCTCCACTTT. Translation: CASSLPGQPDPPLHF.

This clone was seen repeatedly, ten times or more. The chain employs TRBV19 and TRBJ2-3; TRBD1 matches 7 bases. V shed 7 bases, J shed 3 bases, and the junction held 7 bases outside the gene matches. The CDR3 loop spans 14 amino acids. Per the germline V gene, CDR1 is LNHDA and CDR2 is SQIVND (reference sequence). The chain's CDR3 is CASTTGEGTDTQYF. The CDR3, as DNA: TGTGCCAGTACTACAGGGGAAGGTACAGATACGCAGTATTTT.

The sample holds many counts of this clone. The chain uses TRBV6-1 and TRBJ2-7, with D possibly TRBD2 on 5 matching bases. V lost 5 bases and J lost 5, with 16 bases in between. The CDR3 extends over 14 amino acids. Germline V CDR1 and CDR2: MNHNS, SASEGT. The CDR3 DNA sequence: TGTGCCAGCAGTCGCGTGAGGGATAGAGACGAGCAGTACTTC. Its translation: CASSRVRDRDEQYF.

This clone was seen at least ten times. V gene TRBV3-1 combines with J gene TRBJ1-2; no firm D call. Per germline, CDR1 LGHDT and CDR2 YNNKEL (reference sequence). This CDR3 has 15 residues. Between the trimmed V and J ends, which lost 0 bases and 5 bases, there was a span of 13 bases. The CDR3 nucleotides are TGTGCCAGCAGCCAAGATTGGGGTGGAGAGTATGGCTACACCTTC. Translated: CASSQDWGGEYGYTF. The full variable domain, rest sourced from reference TRBV3-1 and TRBJ1-2, is DTAVSQTPKYLVTQMGNDKSIKCEQNLGHDTMYWYKQDSKKFLKIMFSYNNKELIINETVPNRFSPKSPDKAHLNLHINSLELGDSAVYFCASSQDWGGEYGYTFGSGTRLTVV.

Many counts were recorded for this clone. The chain joins TRBV2 to TRBJ2-7; D is perhaps TRBD2 (6 bases). CDR3 length: 14 amino acids. V was shortened by 3 bases and J by 4 bases, with 13 bases between the two germline ends. Germline loops: CDR1 SNHLY, CDR2 FYNNEI. As DNA, the CDR3 is TGTGCCAGCAGTGAGGGACTGCAGCTTTACGAGCAGTACTTC. Translation gives CASSEGLQLYEQYF.

There are a few counts of this clone. The chain employs TRBV7-9 and TRBJ1-4, with 8 nucleotides matching TRBD1. Per the germline V gene, CDR1 is SEHNR and CDR2 is FQNEAQ (reference sequence). The CDR3 runs to 14 residues. V was clipped by 5 bases and J by 6 bases; unmatched bases: 5. The CDR3 DNA is TGTGCCAGCAGCGAACAGGGGGACTATGAAAAACTGTTTTTT. Translation: CASSEQGDYEKLFF.